This record concerns one T cell receptor (beta chain) sequence. Its binding antigen is unknown. There are no base qualities to consult, and no much larger clone falls within one base. Counted from cysteine to phenylalanine, this CDR3 has 13 amino acids. Left in the record is the CDR3 DNA by itself, 39 bases read in frame from the first base. The germline V gene encodes CDR1 LNHDA and CDR2 SQIVND (reference sequence). V was cut back by 5 bases and J by 3 bases, leaving a gap of 11 bases between them. Collaborating institutions collected whole blood in K2EDTA tubes following their own protocols. Collaborator samples were shipped for TCRbeta analysis as frozen whole blood, isolated PBMCs, or DNA extracted from either sample type. TCRbeta CDR3 regions were amplified from genomic DNA using the immunoSEQ Assay, a bias-controlled multiplex PCR. For the original study's pipeline: Nucleated cell counts per sample were estimated from amplification of reference gene primers within the assay. Sequence reads were collapsed and filtered to measure the absolute abundance of every unique TCRbeta CDR3 rearrangement. For each sample, productive Simpson clonality was calculated by taking the square root of Simpson's diversity index across productive rearrangements. This immuneACCESS table, as held by TCRdb, lists in-frame sequences with V and J called but not all clones. Of the missing ones, under half trace to an unresolved V gene in checked studies; the others have no known cause. That table is the source of V, J and clone size, and D and trimming were worked out from the DNA. This sample gives approximately 100,000 clones in total; around 90% of them show up just once. Jointly, the top ten make up around 1.1% of the sample.

The data stem from a study of blood T cell repertoires in COVID-19 (dated by TCRdb to 2018 to 2020). In the study overall: The collaborator samples originated in the United States, Italy and Spain and spanned the acute and convalescent phases of COVID-19. The material from the prospective study consisted of cDNA or gDNA derived from T cells, B-cell-depleted T cells, or PBMCs. The dataset comprised deeply sampled blood TCRbeta repertoires from subjects exposed to, actively infected with, or recovered from COVID-19. A freely available public database, intended as a resource for researchers studying the immune response to SARS-CoV-2, is where the repertoires were released. The samples were drawn from two sources: the first 160 participants of the ongoing ImmuneRACE study, and fewer than 1,500 subjects contributed by 6 global collaborators. The sample metadata nearly always contained a de-identified subject ID, COVID-19 status, age in years and sex. Where available, HLA class I and class II types were taken from metadata supplied by the sample provider and were not determined by assay-based typing.

What the study reported, not specific to this receptor: The amount of clinical and demographic metadata varied by source and participant and was provided uncurated.

The rearranged segments are TRBV19 and TRBJ2-7; the D gene is possibly TRBD2, with 7 bases matching. Sequenced sample: peripheral blood. The receptor comes from a human donor in a cohort sampled during active COVID-19. In nucleotides, the sequence is TGTGCCAGTAGTCGGGGGGCATACTACGAGCAGTACTTC. This gives the protein CASSRGAYYEQYF.